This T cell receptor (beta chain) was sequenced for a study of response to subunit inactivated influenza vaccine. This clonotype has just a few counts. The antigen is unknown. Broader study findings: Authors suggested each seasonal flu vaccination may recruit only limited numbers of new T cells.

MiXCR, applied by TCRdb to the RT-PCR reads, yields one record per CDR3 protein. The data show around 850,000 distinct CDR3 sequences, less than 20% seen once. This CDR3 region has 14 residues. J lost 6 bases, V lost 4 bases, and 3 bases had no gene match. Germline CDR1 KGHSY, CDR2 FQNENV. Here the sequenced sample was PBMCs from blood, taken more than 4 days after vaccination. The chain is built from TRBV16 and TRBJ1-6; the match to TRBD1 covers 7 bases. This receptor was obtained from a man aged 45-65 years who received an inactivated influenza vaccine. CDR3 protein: CASSPGQSNSPLHF. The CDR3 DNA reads TGTGCCAGCAGCCCGGGACAGAGTAATTCACCCCTCCACTTT.